The 29 T cell receptor beta chains in this list originate from one sample, sequenced in a study of CD4 T cells in relation to SARS-CoV-2 and coronaviruses. No antigen has been identified for these receptors. Measured with immunoSEQ multiplex PCR; TCRdb has only the in-frame clones, and not every one. The sample consists of about 24,000 clones, roughly 80% of them appearing once. Before the COVID-19 pandemic, during about 2010-2018, CD4+ T cells were taken from unexposed donors. Isolation of CD4+ T cells took place after about eleven days in culture. The sequenced sample was CD4+ T cells from PBMCs, cultured in vitro. All receptors come from a human donor in good health.

This clone has a single count. The V call is TRBV18, the J call TRBJ2-1, with 9 positions matching TRBD2. Trimming took 4 bases from V and 8 from J; bases not matched to a gene: 6. Germline CDR1 reads KGHSH; CDR2 reads LQKENI. This CDR3 contains 14 residues. In DNA, the CDR3 is TGTGCCAGCTCACTCGGGACTAGCTGGGATGAGCAGTTCTTC. Protein: CASSLGTSWDEQFF.

This clone occurred a few times. This chain joins TRBV6-1 and TRBJ1-1, with D maybe TRBD1 (5 bases). V lost 3 bases and J lost 1, with 6 bases in between. In germline, CDR1 is MNHNS, CDR2 SASEGT. This CDR3 spans 13 amino acids. CDR3 sequence: CASSDRENTEAFF. CDR3 sequence (DNA): TGTGCCAGCAGTGACAGGGAGAACACTGAAGCTTTCTTT.

The rearrangement uses TRBV28 and TRBJ1-5; a possible D gene is TRBD1 (5 bases). Germline CDR1 MDHEN, CDR2 SYDVKM. V was shortened by 2 bases and J by 6 bases, with 14 bases between the two germline ends. CDR3 size: 15 residues. The DNA for the CDR3 is TGTGCCAGCAGTTTAGGGGGACGAAGCGGTCAGCCCCAGCATTTT. As protein: CASSLGGRSGQPQHF.

This chain uses TRBV7-9 with TRBJ2-1; D call uncertain. CDR1 SEHNR and CDR2 FQNEAQ come from the germline V gene (reference sequence). This CDR3 has 12 amino acids. The ends were cut back, 3 bases at V and 6 bases at J, with 6 bases in the middle. CDR3 amino acids: CASSFDSNEQFF. In DNA form, the CDR3 reads TGTGCCAGCAGCTTTGACTCCAATGAGCAGTTCTTC.

CDR3 sequence: CASSWGERNQPQHF. CDR3 in DNA: TGTGCCAGCTCATGGGGAGAGCGCAATCAGCCCCAGCATTTT. The gene calls are TRBV18 and TRBJ1-5; D is unclear. The germline CDR1 and CDR2 sequences are KGHSH and LQKENI. The CDR3 is 14 amino acids. V lost 5 bases, J lost 2 bases, and 10 bases lay in between. Variable domain in full (rest from reference TRBV18 and TRBJ1-5): NAGVMQNPRHLVRRRGQEARLRCSPMKGHSHVYWYRQLPEEGLKFMVYLQKENIIDESGMPKERFSAEFPKEGPSILRIQQVVRGDSAAYFCASSWGERNQPQHFGDGTRLSIL.

The chain links TRBV14 to TRBJ1-2, with TRBD1 matching over 8 bases. The length of the CDR3 is 14 residues. V gave up 5 bases and J gave up 4 bases; unmatched junction bases: 6. Germline V lookup: CDR1 SGHDN, CDR2 FVKESK. This CDR3 is CASSSNTGGYGYTF. The CDR3 region has the DNA TGTGCCAGCAGCTCCAACACAGGGGGCTATGGCTACACCTTC. Combining the CDR3 with reference TRBV14 and TRBJ1-2 gives the whole variable domain EAGVTQFPSHSVIEKGQTVTLRCDPISGHDNLYWYRRVMGKEIKFLLHFVKESKQDESGMPNNRFLAERTGGTYSTLKVQPAELEDSGVYFCASSSNTGGYGYTFGSGTRLTVV.

This clone was found a few times. The rearrangement links TRBV7-9 to TRBJ1-2, with 7 nucleotides matching TRBD1. The V segment lost 4 bases and the J segment 4 bases; nucleotides outside the gene matches: 12. Germline CDR1 reads SEHNR; CDR2 reads FQNEAQ (reference sequence). The CDR3 covers 16 residues. In DNA, the CDR3 is TGTGCCAGCAGCTCCCAACAGGGGTCTTTATCCTATGGCTACACCTTC. This translates into CASSSQQGSLSYGYTF. The full variable domain, with the rest looked up from reference TRBV7-9 and TRBJ1-2, is DTGVSQNPRHKITKRGQNVTFRCDPISEHNRLYWYRQTLGQGPEFLTYFQNEAQLEKSRLLSDRFSAERPKGSFSTLEIQRTEQGDSAMYLCASSSQQGSLSYGYTFGSGTRLTVV.

This clone was observed a handful of times. V and J are TRBV12-3 or TRBV12-4 and TRBJ2-5; 8 bases line up with TRBD1. CDR3 length equals 13 residues. The V segment lost 8 bases and the J segment 5 bases; nucleotides outside the gene matches: 7. CDR3 nucleotide sequence: TGTGCCAGCGGTCGCACAGGGGGGGAGACCCAGTACTTC. It encodes CASGRTGGETQYF.

This chain links TRBV2 with TRBJ2-1; 12 bases are shared with TRBD2. With 4 bases clipped from V and 8 bases from J, the junction kept 9 bases outside the gene matches. The CDR3 covers 16 residues. Germline V gene lookup returns CDR1 SNHLY and CDR2 FYNNEI. The CDR3 DNA is TGTGCCAGCAGTGGGCTGACTAGCGGGAGAGGCTATGAGCAGTTCTTC. It translates to CASSGLTSGRGYEQFF.

This rearrangement joins TRBV18 to TRBJ1-1; 8 nucleotides agree with TRBD1. Germline-derived CDR1 and CDR2 are KGHSH and LQKENI. Trimming at V came to 5 bases and at J to 5 bases, leaving 10 bases not matched to a gene. This CDR3 is built from 15 residues. Written as DNA, the CDR3 is TGTGCCAGCTCAGCCTCCCAGGGGGCTTTTACTGAAGCTTTCTTT. Translating it yields CASSASQGAFTEAFF. Drawing the rest from reference TRBV18 and TRBJ1-1, the complete variable domain is NAGVMQNPRHLVRRRGQEARLRCSPMKGHSHVYWYRQLPEEGLKFMVYLQKENIIDESGMPKERFSAEFPKEGPSILRIQQVVRGDSAAYFCASSASQGAFTEAFFGQGTRLTVV.

The V call is TRBV5-4, the J call TRBJ1-2; D is uncertain. Germline values: CDR1 SGHNT, CDR2 YYREEE (reference sequence). The V and J ends lost 0 bases and 0 bases respectively, with 3 bases between them. The CDR3 spans 13 residues. DNA for the CDR3: TGTGCCAGCAGCTTGGACACTAACTATGGCTACACCTTC. Amino acids: CASSLDTNYGYTF.

This sequence joins TRBV18 and TRBJ2-1; D is possibly TRBD1 or TRBD2 (5 bases each). Germline V lookup: CDR1 KGHSH, CDR2 LQKENI. V lost 2 bases to trimming and J lost 2 bases, with 19 bases between them. The CDR3 has 18 residues. CDR3 sequence (DNA): TGTGCCAGCTCACCAGCGTCTCTTGGGGGAACTGCCTACAATGAGCAGTTCTTC. It specifies CASSPASLGGTAYNEQFF. The full variable domain, completed using reference TRBV18 and TRBJ2-1, is NAGVMQNPRHLVRRRGQEARLRCSPMKGHSHVYWYRQLPEEGLKFMVYLQKENIIDESGMPKERFSAEFPKEGPSILRIQQVVRGDSAAYFCASSPASLGGTAYNEQFFGPGTRLTVL.

V and J are TRBV7-2 and TRBJ2-1; 11 positions match TRBD2. Germline V CDR1 and CDR2: SGHTA, FQGNSA. The ends lost 8 bases at V and 4 bases at J; junction bases unmatched: 16. This CDR3 spans 18 amino acids. Written as DNA, the CDR3 is TGTGCCAGCCCCCCGGCTAGCGGGAGGTCCCTACTTTACAATGAGCAGTTCTTC. Protein: CASPPASGRSLLYNEQFF.

J is TRBJ1-2 and V is TRBV2, with a weak D call TRBD1 (5 bases). V was cut by 8 bases and J by 4 bases, with 14 bases left in between. This CDR3 spans 13 amino acids. Looked up from germline, CDR1 is SNHLY and CDR2 is FYNNEI. This CDR3 is CASGGAGGYGYTF. Here the CDR3 DNA reads TGTGCCAGCGGCGGGGCAGGTGGCTATGGCTACACCTTC.

This chain uses TRBV5-5 with TRBJ1-6; possible D gene TRBD1, 5 bases. Trimming took 2 bases from V and 6 from J, leaving 12 bases between them. The CDR3 has 15 amino acids. Germline CDR1 is SGHKS and CDR2 is YYEKEE (reference sequence). The CDR3 region is CASSFAGTANSPLHF. CDR3 sequence (DNA): TGTGCCAGCAGCTTTGCCGGGACTGCTAATTCACCCCTCCACTTT.

This chain links TRBV13 with TRBJ1-2; no definite D call. This CDR3 has 14 residues. The V and J ends lost 6 bases and 6 bases respectively, with 17 bases between them. Germline values: CDR1 PRHDT, CDR2 FYEKMQ (reference sequence). For the CDR3, the DNA is TGTGCCAGCAGACCCATGGGGTTAACGAATGGCTACACCTTC. Its translation: CASRPMGLTNGYTF.

The chain has TRBV27 and TRBJ1-4; a possible D gene is TRBD1 (6 bases). Germline-derived CDR1 and CDR2 are MNHEY and SMNVEV (reference sequence). The CDR3 has 12 residues. V lost 2 bases and J 14 bases, leaving 12 bases between the germline ends. CDR3 sequence: CASSLQGSKLFF. The CDR3 bases are TGTGCCAGCAGTTTACAGGGGTCAAAGCTGTTTTTT.

CDR3 bases: TGTGCCAGCAGTCCCCCGGACAGGGGGACCTACGAGCAGTACTTC. Its protein product is CASSPPDRGTYEQYF. The V and J genes are TRBV6-6 and TRBJ2-7; 10 bases map to TRBD1. This CDR3 spans 15 amino acids. J lost 2 bases, V lost 5 bases, and 6 bases had no gene match. The germline gives CDR1 MNHNY, CDR2 SVGAGI (reference sequence).

This clone has just one count. The chain employs TRBV23-1 and TRBJ2-3, with TRBD2 identical over 13 bases. TRBV23-1 is recorded as an ORF, its role being uncertain. V lost 9 bases and J lost 1; bases outside the gene matches: 7. The CDR3 consists of 16 residues. The CDR3 is CARGTSGNHRTDTQYF. In DNA, the CDR3 is TGCGCCAGAGGGACTAGCGGGAACCACCGCACAGATACGCAGTATTTT.

The chain uses TRBV27 and TRBJ1-1; D is ambiguous. V was cut by 1 base and J by 1 base, with 4 bases left in between. This CDR3 contains 13 residues. Germline V CDR1 and CDR2: MNHEY, SMNVEV (reference sequence). As DNA, the CDR3 is TGTGCCAGCAGTTTATTCCGGAACACTGAAGCTTTCTTT. Amino acids: CASSLFRNTEAFF.

The chain links TRBV7-9 to TRBJ1-4; D not certain. CDR1 SEHNR and CDR2 FQNEAQ come from the germline V gene (reference sequence). The CDR3 is made up of 12 amino acids. V shed 5 bases and J shed 5 bases, with 6 bases lying between them. In nucleotides, the CDR3 is TGTGCCAGCAGCGGATCAAATGAAAAACTGTTTTTT. Protein product: CASSGSNEKLFF.

As to this clone: The junction departs from the called germline gene at one end, perhaps through a read error. This chain connects TRBV5-1 to TRBJ1-2, with D perhaps TRBD1 (6 bases). The CDR3 sequence is 13 residues long. CDR1 is SGHRS and CDR2 is YFSETQ in the germline V gene. CDR3 bases: TGCGCCAGCAGCTTGGCCGGGAAGGGGGAAGACCTATTC. It specifies CASSLAGKGEDLF.

A single count supports this clone. The CDR3 DNA sequence: TGTGCCAGCAGCTTGGACGGAGGGTCCTACAATGAGCAGTTCTTC. Translating it yields CASSLDGGSYNEQFF. The chain employs TRBV5-4 and TRBJ2-1, with a weak D call TRBD2 (6 bases). V shed 0 bases and J shed 1 base, with 8 bases lying between them. The germline V gene has CDR1 SGHNT and CDR2 YYREEE (reference sequence). This CDR3 has 15 amino acids.

The chain recombines TRBV10-3 with TRBJ1-1; a weak D match, TRBD1 (6 bases). This CDR3 has 15 residues. The V gene's germline CDR1 is ENHRY and CDR2 SYGVKD. The V gene lost 0 bases and the J gene lost 4 bases, with 12 bases spanning the gap. CDR3 nucleotide sequence: TGTGCCATCAGTGAGTCGGCGGGGGGCCCCACTGAAGCTTTCTTT. Its translation is CAISESAGGPTEAFF.

This chain uses TRBV6-6 with TRBJ1-4, with D perhaps matching TRBD1 (5 bases). Trimming stripped 6 bases from V and 2 bases from J, with 25 bases between. Germline CDR1 MNHNY, CDR2 SVGAGI (reference sequence). The CDR3 runs to 19 residues. Here the CDR3 reads CASRRTQNRFWSTNEKLFF. The CDR3 DNA follows: TGTGCCAGCAGACGAACCCAGAACAGGTTTTGGTCTACTAATGAAAAACTGTTTTTT.

The J gene is TRBJ2-5, the V gene TRBV5-1; 11 bases map to TRBD1. CDR3 length: 15 amino acids. The V segment lost 4 bases and the J segment 1 base; nucleotides outside the gene matches: 3. The germline CDR1 and CDR2 sequences are SGHRS and YFSETQ. CDR3 residues: CASSVGTGGQETQYF. The CDR3 nucleotides read TGCGCCAGCAGCGTGGGGACAGGGGGCCAAGAGACCCAGTACTTC.

In this sample, this clone turned up once. The V and J genes are TRBV15 and TRBJ2-5; D not certain. The V end was cut by 0 bases, the J end by 1 base, with 6 bases between. The CDR3 is 14 amino acids. CDR1 is LNHNV, CDR2 YYDKDF, per germline (reference sequence). The CDR3 coding sequence is TGTGCCACCAGCAGAGATCTCAGCCAAGAGACCCAGTACTTC. Amino acid sequence: CATSRDLSQETQYF.

V and J are TRBV3-1 (or the pseudogene TRBV3-2) and TRBJ2-7; D is unresolved. The CDR3 has 14 amino acids. Per germline, CDR1 LGHDT and CDR2 YNNKEL (reference sequence). Trimming left V 0 bases short and J 3 bases short, with 9 bases between. CDR3 sequence reads: CASSQEEGHYEQYF. The CDR3, as DNA: TGTGCCAGCAGCCAAGAAGAAGGGCACTACGAGCAGTACTTC.

This rearrangement joins TRBV10-1 to TRBJ2-4; weak D call: TRBD2 (6 bases). The CDR3 is 19 residues long. V was clipped by 2 bases and J by 0 bases, with 20 bases between them. CDR1 and CDR2 from the germline V gene are WNHNN and SYGVQD (reference sequence). CDR3 sequence (DNA): TGCGCCAGCAGTGAGAGGTGGCTAGCGATCACTCTAGCCAAAAACATTCAGTACTTC. Protein sequence: CASSERWLAITLAKNIQYF.